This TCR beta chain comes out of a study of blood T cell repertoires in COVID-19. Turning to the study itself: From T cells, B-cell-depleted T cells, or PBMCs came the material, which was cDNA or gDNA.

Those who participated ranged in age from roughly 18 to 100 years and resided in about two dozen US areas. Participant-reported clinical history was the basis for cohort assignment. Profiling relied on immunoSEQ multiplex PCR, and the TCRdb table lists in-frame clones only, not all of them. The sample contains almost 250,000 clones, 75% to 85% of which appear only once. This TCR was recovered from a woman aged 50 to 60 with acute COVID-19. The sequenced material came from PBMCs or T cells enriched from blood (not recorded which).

CDR3 bases: TGTGCCAGCAGTGACGCGGGGGCAGCCTATGGCTACACCTTC. Amino acids: CASSDAGAAYGYTF. The chain joins TRBV6-1 to TRBJ1-2; tentative D call: TRBD1 (6 bases). The V and J ends lost 3 bases and 4 bases respectively, with 12 bases between them. Germline lookup yields CDR1 MNHNS and CDR2 SASEGT. The CDR3 covers 14 residues.